Sequencing of this TCR beta chain was carried out in a study of T-cell reconstitution after alpha-beta-depleted transplantation in children. CDR3 length: 17 residues. The V gene's germline CDR1 is KGHDR and CDR2 SFDVKD. V lost 3 bases, J lost 5 bases, and 11 bases stayed unmatched. Researchers prepared the TCRbeta library using unique molecular identifiers, the study reports. TCRdb analysed the PCR reads with MiXCR anew, one entry per CDR3 protein. Of hundreds of thousands of distinct CDR3 sequences listed, roughly 17% are singletons. The chain has TRBV24-1 and TRBJ2-5, with 10 positions matching TRBD2. The sequences come from PBMCs from the stem cell graft donor, collected from the stem cell graft. The clonotype originates from a human donor who donated a stem cell graft to a child with acute myeloid leukemia. CDR3 sequence: CATSDPVRLAGTETQYF. For the CDR3, the DNA is TGTGCCACCAGTGATCCTGTTCGACTAGCGGGTACGGAGACCCAGTACTTC.